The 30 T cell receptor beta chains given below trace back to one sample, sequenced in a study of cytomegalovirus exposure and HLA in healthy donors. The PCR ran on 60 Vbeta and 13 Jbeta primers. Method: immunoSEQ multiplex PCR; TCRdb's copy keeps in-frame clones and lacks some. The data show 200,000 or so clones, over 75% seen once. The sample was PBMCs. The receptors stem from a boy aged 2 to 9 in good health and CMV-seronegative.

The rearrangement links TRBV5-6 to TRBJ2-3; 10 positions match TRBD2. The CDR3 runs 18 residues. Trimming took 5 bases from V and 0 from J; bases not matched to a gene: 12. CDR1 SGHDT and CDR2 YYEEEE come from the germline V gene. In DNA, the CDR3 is TGTGCCAGCAGTAGAGCTAGCGGGGGACGCACTAGCACAGATACGCAGTATTTT. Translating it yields CASSRASGGRTSTDTQYF.

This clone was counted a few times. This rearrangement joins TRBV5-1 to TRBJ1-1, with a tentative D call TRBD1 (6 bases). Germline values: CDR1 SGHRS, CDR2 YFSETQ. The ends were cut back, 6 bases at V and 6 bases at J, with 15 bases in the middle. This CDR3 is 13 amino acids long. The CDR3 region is CASTRRGGPEAFF. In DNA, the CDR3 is TGCGCCAGCACCCGCCGCGGGGGCCCTGAAGCTTTCTTT.

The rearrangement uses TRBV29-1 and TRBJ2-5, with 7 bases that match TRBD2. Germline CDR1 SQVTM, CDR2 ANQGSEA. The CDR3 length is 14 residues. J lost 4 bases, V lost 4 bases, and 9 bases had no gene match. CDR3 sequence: CSVGVGGMGETQYF. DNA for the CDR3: TGCAGCGTTGGGGTGGGAGGGATGGGAGAGACCCAGTACTTC.

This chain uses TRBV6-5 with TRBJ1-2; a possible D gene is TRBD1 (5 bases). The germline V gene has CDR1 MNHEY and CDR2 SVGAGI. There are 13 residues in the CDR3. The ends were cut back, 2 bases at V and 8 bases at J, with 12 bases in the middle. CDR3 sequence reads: CASSYMGGRGYTF. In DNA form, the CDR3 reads TGTGCCAGCAGTTACATGGGGGGTAGAGGCTACACCTTC.

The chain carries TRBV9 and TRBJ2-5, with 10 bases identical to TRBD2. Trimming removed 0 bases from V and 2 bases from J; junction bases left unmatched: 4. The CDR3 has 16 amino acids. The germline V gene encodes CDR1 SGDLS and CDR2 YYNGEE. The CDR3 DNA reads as TGTGCCAGCAGCGTAGGGTCTAGCGGGGGTCAAGAGACCCAGTACTTC. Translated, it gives CASSVGSSGGQETQYF.

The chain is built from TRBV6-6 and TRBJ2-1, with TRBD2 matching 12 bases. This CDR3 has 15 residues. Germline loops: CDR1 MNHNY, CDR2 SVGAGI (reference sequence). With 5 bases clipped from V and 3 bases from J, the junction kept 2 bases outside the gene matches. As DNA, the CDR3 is TGTGCCAGCAGTAAGACTAGCGGGGGCTACAATGAGCAGTTCTTC. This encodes CASSKTSGGYNEQFF.

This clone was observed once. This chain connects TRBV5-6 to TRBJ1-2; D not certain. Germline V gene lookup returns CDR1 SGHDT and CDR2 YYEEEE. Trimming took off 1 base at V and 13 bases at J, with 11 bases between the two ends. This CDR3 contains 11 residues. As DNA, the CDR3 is TGTGCCAGCAGCTTGTCGGGGAGGGTCACCTTC. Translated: CASSLSGRVTF.

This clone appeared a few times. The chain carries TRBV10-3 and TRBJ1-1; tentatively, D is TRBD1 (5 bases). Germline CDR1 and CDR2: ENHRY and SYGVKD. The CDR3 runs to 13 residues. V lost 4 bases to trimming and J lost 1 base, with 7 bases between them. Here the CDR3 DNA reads TGTGCCATCAGTGCGGACAAGAACACTGAAGCTTTCTTT. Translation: CAISADKNTEAFF.

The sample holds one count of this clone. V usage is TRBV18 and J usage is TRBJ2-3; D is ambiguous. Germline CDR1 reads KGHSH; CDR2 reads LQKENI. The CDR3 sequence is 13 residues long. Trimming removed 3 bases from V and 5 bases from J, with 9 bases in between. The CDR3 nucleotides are TGTGCCAGCTCACCGAGTCACCAAGATACGCAGTATTTT. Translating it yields CASSPSHQDTQYF. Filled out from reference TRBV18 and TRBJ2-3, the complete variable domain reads NAGVMQNPRHLVRRRGQEARLRCSPMKGHSHVYWYRQLPEEGLKFMVYLQKENIIDESGMPKERFSAEFPKEGPSILRIQQVVRGDSAAYFCASSPSHQDTQYFGPGTRLTVL.

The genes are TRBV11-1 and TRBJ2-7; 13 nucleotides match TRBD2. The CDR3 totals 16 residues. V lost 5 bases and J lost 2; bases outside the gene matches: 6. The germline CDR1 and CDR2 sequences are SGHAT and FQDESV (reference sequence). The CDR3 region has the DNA TGTGCCAGCAGCACACCGGGGACTAGCGGGGCCTACGAGCAGTACTTC. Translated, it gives CASSTPGTSGAYEQYF.

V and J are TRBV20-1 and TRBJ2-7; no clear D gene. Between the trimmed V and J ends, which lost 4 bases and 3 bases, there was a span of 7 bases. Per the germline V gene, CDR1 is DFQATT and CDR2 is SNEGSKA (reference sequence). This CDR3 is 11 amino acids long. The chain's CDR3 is CSATQNYEQYF. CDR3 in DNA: TGCAGTGCTACCCAGAACTACGAGCAGTACTTC.

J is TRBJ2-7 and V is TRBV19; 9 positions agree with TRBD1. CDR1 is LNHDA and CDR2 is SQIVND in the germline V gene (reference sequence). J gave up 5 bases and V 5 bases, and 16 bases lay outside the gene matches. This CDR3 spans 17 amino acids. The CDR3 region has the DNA TGTGCCAGTAGTGACTTTCTCCGGGACAGGGAATCGAACGAGCAGTACTTC. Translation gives CASSDFLRDRESNEQYF.

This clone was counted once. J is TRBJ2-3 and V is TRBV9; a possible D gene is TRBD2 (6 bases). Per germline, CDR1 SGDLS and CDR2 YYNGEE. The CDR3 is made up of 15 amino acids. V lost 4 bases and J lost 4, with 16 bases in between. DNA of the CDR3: TGTGCCAGCAGCCCCCTTCATAGCGGAGCAGATACGCAGTATTTT. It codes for CASSPLHSGADTQYF.

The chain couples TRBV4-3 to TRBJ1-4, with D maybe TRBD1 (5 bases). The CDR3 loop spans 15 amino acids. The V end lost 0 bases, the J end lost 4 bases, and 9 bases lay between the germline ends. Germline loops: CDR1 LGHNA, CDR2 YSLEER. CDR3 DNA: TGCGCCAGCAGCCAAGAGCGACAGAGTAATGAAAAACTGTTTTTT. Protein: CASSQERQSNEKLFF.

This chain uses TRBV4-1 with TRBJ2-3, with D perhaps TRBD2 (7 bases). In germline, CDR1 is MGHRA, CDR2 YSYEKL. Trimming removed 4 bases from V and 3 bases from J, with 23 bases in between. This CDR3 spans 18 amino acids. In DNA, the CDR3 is TGCGCCAGCAGCCTGGGTTTGGGTTCGGGGGGCCATACAGATACGCAGTATTTT. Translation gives CASSLGLGSGGHTDTQYF.

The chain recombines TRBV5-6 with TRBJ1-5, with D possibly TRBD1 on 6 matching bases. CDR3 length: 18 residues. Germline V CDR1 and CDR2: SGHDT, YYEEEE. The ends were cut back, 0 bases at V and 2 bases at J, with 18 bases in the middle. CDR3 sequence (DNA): TGTGCCAGCAGCTTGGACAACAGGGTATGGTCGGGCAATCAGCCCCAGCATTTT. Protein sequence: CASSLDNRVWSGNQPQHF.

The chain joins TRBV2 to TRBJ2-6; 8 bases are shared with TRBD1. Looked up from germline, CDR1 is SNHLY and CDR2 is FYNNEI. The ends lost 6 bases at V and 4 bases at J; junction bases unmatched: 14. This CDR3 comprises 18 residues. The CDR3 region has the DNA TGTGCCAGCAGCCTCGGACAGGGTTCTTCTCTGGGGGCCAACGTCCTGACTTTC. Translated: CASSLGQGSSLGANVLTF.

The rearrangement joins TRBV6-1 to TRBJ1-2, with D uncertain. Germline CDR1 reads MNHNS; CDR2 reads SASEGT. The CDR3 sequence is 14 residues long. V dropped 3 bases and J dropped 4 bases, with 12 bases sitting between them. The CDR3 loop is CASSEVRVRYGYTF. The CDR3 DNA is TGTGCCAGCAGTGAGGTGAGGGTTCGCTATGGCTACACCTTC.

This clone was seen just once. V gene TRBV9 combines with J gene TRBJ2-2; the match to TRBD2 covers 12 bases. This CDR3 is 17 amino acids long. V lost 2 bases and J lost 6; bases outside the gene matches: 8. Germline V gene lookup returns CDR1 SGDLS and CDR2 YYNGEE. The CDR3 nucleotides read TGTGCCAGCAGCGTTAGGACTAGCGGGGATTCGGCCGGGGAGCTGTTTTTT. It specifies CASSVRTSGDSAGELFF.

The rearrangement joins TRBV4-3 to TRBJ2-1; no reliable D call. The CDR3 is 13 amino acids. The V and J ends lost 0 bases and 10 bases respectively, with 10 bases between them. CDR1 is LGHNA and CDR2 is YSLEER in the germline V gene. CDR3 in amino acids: CASSQDSSVEQFF. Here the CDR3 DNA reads TGCGCCAGCAGCCAAGACTCCAGTGTGGAGCAGTTCTTC.

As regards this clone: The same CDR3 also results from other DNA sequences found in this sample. Here the CDR3 reads CATSREEGAGTGELFF. Written as DNA, the CDR3 is TGTGCCACCAGCAGAGAGGAGGGGGCCGGCACCGGGGAGCTGTTTTTT. The chain has TRBV15 and TRBJ2-2; a weak D match, TRBD1 (7 bases). Trimming stripped 0 bases from V and 4 bases from J, with 12 bases between. The germline V gene has CDR1 LNHNV and CDR2 YYDKDF (reference sequence). The CDR3 length is 16 residues.

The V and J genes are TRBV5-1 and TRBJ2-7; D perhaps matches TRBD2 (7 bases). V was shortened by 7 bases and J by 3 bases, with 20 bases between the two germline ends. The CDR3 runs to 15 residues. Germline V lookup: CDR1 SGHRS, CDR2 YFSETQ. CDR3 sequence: CASALTWGGGYEQYF. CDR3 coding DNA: TGCGCCAGCGCTCTCACTTGGGGGGGCGGCTACGAGCAGTACTTC.

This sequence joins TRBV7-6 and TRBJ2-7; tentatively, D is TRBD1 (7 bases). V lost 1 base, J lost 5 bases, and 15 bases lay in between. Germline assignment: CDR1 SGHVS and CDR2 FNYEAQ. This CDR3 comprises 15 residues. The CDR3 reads CASSLGGGGWDEQYF. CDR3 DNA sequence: TGTGCCAGCAGCTTAGGAGGAGGGGGCTGGGACGAGCAGTACTTC.

CDR3 sequence reads: CASRKVGSGEKLFF. In DNA, the CDR3 is TGTGCCAGCAGGAAAGTCGGTTCAGGGGAAAAACTGTTTTTT. The chain links TRBV25-1 to TRBJ1-4, with D maybe TRBD1 (5 bases). Trimming pared 6 bases from V and 8 bases from J, leaving 16 bases between. CDR1 MGHDK and CDR2 SYGVNS come from the germline V gene. CDR3 length equals 14 residues.

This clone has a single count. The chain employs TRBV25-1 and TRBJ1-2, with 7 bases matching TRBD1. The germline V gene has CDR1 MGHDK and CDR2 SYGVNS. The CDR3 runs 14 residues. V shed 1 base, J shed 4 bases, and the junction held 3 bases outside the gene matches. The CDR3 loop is CASSEWDSFYGYTF. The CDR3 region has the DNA TGTGCCAGCAGTGAATGGGACAGTTTCTATGGCTACACCTTC.

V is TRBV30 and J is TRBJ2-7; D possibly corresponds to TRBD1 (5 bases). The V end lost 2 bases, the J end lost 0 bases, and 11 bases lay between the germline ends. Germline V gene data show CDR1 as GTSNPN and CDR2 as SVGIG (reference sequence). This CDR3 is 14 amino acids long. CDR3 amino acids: CAWSLSGPSYEQYF. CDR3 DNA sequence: TGTGCCTGGAGTCTTTCAGGGCCCTCCTACGAGCAGTACTTC.

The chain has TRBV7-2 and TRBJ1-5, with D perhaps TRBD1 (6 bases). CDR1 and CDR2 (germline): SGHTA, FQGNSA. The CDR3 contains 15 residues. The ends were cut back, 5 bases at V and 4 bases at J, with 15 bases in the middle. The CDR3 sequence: CASSLHRVGNQPQHF. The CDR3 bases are TGTGCCAGCAGCCTTCACAGGGTGGGAAATCAGCCCCAGCATTTT.

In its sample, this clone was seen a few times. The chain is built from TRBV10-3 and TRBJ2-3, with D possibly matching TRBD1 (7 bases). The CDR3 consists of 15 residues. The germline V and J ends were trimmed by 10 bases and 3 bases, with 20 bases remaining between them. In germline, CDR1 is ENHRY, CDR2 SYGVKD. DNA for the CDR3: TGTGCCACCAGACGGGCAGGGGGGTTAACAGATACGCAGTATTTT. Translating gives CATRRAGGLTDTQYF.

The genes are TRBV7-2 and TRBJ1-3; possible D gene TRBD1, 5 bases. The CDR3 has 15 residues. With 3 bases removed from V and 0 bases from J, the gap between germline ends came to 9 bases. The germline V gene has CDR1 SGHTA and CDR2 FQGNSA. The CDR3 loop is CASSFQGYSGNTIYF. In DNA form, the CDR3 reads TGTGCCAGCAGCTTTCAGGGTTACTCTGGAAACACCATATATTTT.

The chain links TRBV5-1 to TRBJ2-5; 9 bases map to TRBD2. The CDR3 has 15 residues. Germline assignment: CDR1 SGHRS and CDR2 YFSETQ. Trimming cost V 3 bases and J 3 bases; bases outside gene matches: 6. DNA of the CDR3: TGCGCCAGCAGCTGGGGACTAGCAGGGGAAGAGACCCAGTACTTC. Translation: CASSWGLAGEETQYF.